This T cell receptor (beta chain) was recovered during a study of T cell responses to AZD1222 COVID-19 vaccine. Sequencing used immunoSEQ multiplex PCR; TCRdb keeps in-frame clones, though not all of them. The repertoire has around 120,000 clones, over 85% of them found once; the top ten carry about 4.5%. The CDR3 runs 13 residues. Germline CDR1 and CDR2: GTSNPN and SVGIG (reference sequence). V was clipped by 2 bases and J by 4 bases, with 11 bases between them. This receptor was identified in an adult in good health. The chain couples TRBV30 to TRBJ1-2, with TRBD1 as a possible D gene (5 bases). This specimen consisted of peripheral blood, obtained on day 0 of AZD1222 vaccination. The CDR3 reads CAWSRGRTYGYTF. The DNA of the CDR3 is TGTGCCTGGAGTCGGGGCCGGACCTATGGCTACACCTTC.